This T cell receptor beta chain originates from a study of beta chain features in type 1 diabetes listed by TCRdb under 2018. For the study in its entirety: Mean age, gender distribution, total cell number and subset yield were not different between patients and healthy donors. Regulatory and stem cell-like memory subsets were obtained from only 8 patients and roughly 8 healthy donors, while naive and central memory subsets were obtained from all 28 donors. A total of 107,917,701 sorted cells were examined across all samples, and a strong correlation was observed between cell number per subset and RNA yield. In the study, TCRB repertoires of sorted circulating CD4+ T cell subsets from recently diagnosed type 1 diabetes patients were compared with those of matched healthy donors. Overall study outcomes, separate from this receptor: Shorter templates might have been favored by PCR, but patient and control samples were amplified and corrected together, so both groups would have been affected equally by any skew. Because cDNA rather than genomic DNA was sequenced, highly expressing activated cells could have been over-represented, although no difference in activation and CD3 levels was found between groups. Naive, central memory and regulatory TCRB repertoires appeared more similar among patients than among healthy donors. Patients with type 1 diabetes made fewer insertions and deleted more nucleotides at VDJ recombination sites, implying thymic rearrangement abnormalities. Because the HLA sub-analyses included only small numbers of individuals, any influence of HLA type on TCRB rearrangement was left unresolved. Type 1 diabetes patients showed a moderate but significant shortening of TCRB CDR3 length in all four CD4+ subsets.

All of the isolated RNA was reverse transcribed with the High Capacity cDNA Reverse Transcription Kit, so expressed TCRB transcripts were sequenced. Deep immunoSEQ sequencing was applied to naive, central memory and regulatory T cell samples, giving an average of around 3.4 million total reads per sample. Sorted cells were lysed in RLT buffer and RNA was extracted with DNase-treated RNeasy Micro or Mini kits, depending on cell number. Each cell subset was processed on its own to prevent cross-contamination, while patient and healthy donor samples were processed together. The immunoSEQ multiplex PCR was used to amplify TCRB sequences from cDNA, generating 87-bp fragments that spanned the CDR3 region. Sequencing of the amplicons was done on the Illumina HiSeq platform. In the paper's pipeline: Synthetic template baselines were used to correct PCR bias computationally, reads within Hamming distance 2 were collapsed, and singletons that could not be merged were discarded. Reads were aligned against IMGT so that V, D and J genes, CDR3 length and insertions or deletions at six rearrangement sites could be assigned. Within each subset, clonotype counts were normalized to sorted cell number, after which true diversity and Gini coefficients were computed with the tcR R package. The overlap coefficient, calculated on TCRB nucleotide sequences, was used to quantify repertoire sharing. TCRdb provides this immuneACCESS table in a form limited to in-frame rearrangements. Some clones are lacking; in checked studies, under half of them reflect an unresolved V gene, and why the rest are absent is not known. D and trimming were read from the DNA, whereas the V and J calls and clone size are those reported in that table. For this sample the table gives 150,000 to 190,000 clones, of which around 10% were detected only once. The top ten clones comprise more than 0.4% of the sample.

This clone was seen only a few times. Its target antigen remains unknown. No per-base quality is available; no much larger clone lies one base away. A single peripheral blood draw of about 116 mL on average was collected from each donor into heparinised tubes. A BD FACSAria II and a panel including CD45RO, CCR7, CD25, CD127, CD95 and CD27 were used to sort naive, central memory, regulatory and stem cell-like memory CD4+ T cells. Purity was above 98% for every sorted population. PBMCs were separated immediately by Lymphoprep density gradient centrifugation and were stained directly, without being cultured. So that batch effects would be minimized, each experiment stained and sorted samples in pairs, pairing one healthy donor with one patient. Via the germline V gene, CDR1 is MDHEN and CDR2 SYDVKM. The CDR3, cysteine through phenylalanine, is 13 amino acids long. CDR3 DNA is the only sequence kept; it has 39 bases, read in frame from the first base. V is clipped by 10 bases and J by 7 bases, and the sequence between their germline boundaries is 17 bases long.

The material sequenced was central memory CD4+ T cells from blood. This clonotype was sampled from a man aged 25-45 years with type 1 diabetes. The chain couples TRBV28 to TRBJ1-5, with the D gene not clear enough to name. The CDR3 region reads CATEKEEIQPQHF. The nucleotide sequence is given as TGTGCCACCGAGAAGGAGGAGATCCAGCCCCAGCATTTT. Beyond the CDR3, the reference TRBV28 and TRBJ1-5 genes provide the residues; the full variable domain reads: DVKVTQSSRYLVKRTGEKVFLECVQDMDHENMFWYRQDPGLGLRLIYFSYDVKMKEKGDIPEGYSVSREKKERFSLILESASTNQTSMYLCATEKEEIQPQHFGDGTRLSIL.